This T cell receptor (beta chain) was observed in a study of shared clonotypes between healthy human individuals. On the study more broadly: Per donor, CD8 memory used one plate, CD8 naive used two, CD4 memory used three and CD4 naive used three. Overall study results and limits: Only a few donors were included, so the genetic and exposure-history diversity represented was limited.

Details on this clone: Its antigen is unknown.

J was trimmed by 1 base and V by 10 bases; bases with no gene match: 9. The CDR3 is made up of 14 amino acids. Germline lookup yields CDR1 ENHRY and CDR2 SYGVKD. It was CD45RO-negative cells, positively selected for CCR7, that made up naive CD8 cells, with terminally differentiated effector memory CD45RA+ cells excluded. Several immunoSEQ 96-well plates shared each subset's DNA, each plate a replicate. Profiling relied on immunoSEQ multiplex PCR, and the TCRdb table lists in-frame clones only, not all of them. This sample yields around 650,000 clones, of which roughly 96% are seen a single time; roughly 0.1% belongs to the top ten.

Sample: naive CD8+ T cells sorted from blood. The chain couples TRBV10-3 to TRBJ2-5; TRBD1 matches 7 bases. The origin of this receptor is a woman in her 30s in good health. The CDR3 spells CATWAGGAQETQYF. CDR3 nucleotides: TGTGCCACCTGGGCAGGGGGTGCCCAAGAGACCCAGTACTTC.